What follows are 3 T cell receptor beta chains derived from one specimen sequenced in a study of identical twins. TCRdb redid the calling of the 5' RACE reads with MiXCR, one entry per CDR3 protein. The sample has 400,000 to 600,000 distinct CDR3 sequences, 20% to 25% seen once. This same sample was also part of a study on yellow fever vaccine responses in identical twins.

Sequenced input: CD4+ T cells sorted from blood. The receptor source for this set is a woman between 18 and 29 years old in good health.

The CDR3 protein is CAITPETTDTQYF. The CDR3 bases are TGTGCCATCACACCAGAGACGACAGATACGCAGTATTTT. This chain joins TRBV10-3 and TRBJ2-3; D remains ambiguous. Germline loops: CDR1 ENHRY, CDR2 SYGVKD. V was clipped by 7 bases and J by 3 bases, with 11 bases between them. The CDR3 sequence is 13 residues long.

The chain links TRBV11-2 to TRBJ2-3; 8 bases are shared with TRBD2. Trimming removed 0 bases from V and 0 bases from J; junction bases left unmatched: 8. CDR3 length: 18 residues. CDR1 is SGHAT and CDR2 is FQNNGV in the germline V gene. The CDR3 bases are TGTGCCAGCAGCTTAGATTTCGGGAGGGCCGGAAGCACAGATACGCAGTATTTT. Protein: CASSLDFGRAGSTDTQYF.

This clonotype has more than one count but fewer than ten. One end of the junction fails to match germline, which may point to a read error. V and J are TRBV11-1 and TRBJ2-1, with D perhaps TRBD1 (7 bases). The germline V gene encodes CDR1 SGHAT and CDR2 FQDESV (reference sequence). There are 17 residues in the CDR3. This CDR3 is CASSLAGGTRGNNEQFF. The DNA of the CDR3 is TGTGCCAGCAGCCTAGCAGGGGGGACCAGGGGGAACAATGAGCAGTTCTTC.